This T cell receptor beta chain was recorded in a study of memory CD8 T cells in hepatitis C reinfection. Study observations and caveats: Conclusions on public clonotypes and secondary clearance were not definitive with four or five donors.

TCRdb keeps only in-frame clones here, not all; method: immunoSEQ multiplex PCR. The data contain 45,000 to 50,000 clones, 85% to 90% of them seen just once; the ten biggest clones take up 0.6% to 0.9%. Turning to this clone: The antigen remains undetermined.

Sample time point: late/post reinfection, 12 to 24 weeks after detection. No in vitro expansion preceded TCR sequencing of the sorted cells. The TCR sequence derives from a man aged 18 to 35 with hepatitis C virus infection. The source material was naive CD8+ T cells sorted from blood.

CDR3 region: CATYSGESSYEQYV. The CDR3 DNA is TGTGCCACCTATAGCGGGGAGAGCTCCTACGAGCAGTACGTC. The genes are TRBV10-3 and TRBJ2-7; 8 bases fit TRBD2. The CDR3 sequence is 14 residues long. Germline CDR1 ENHRY, CDR2 SYGVKD. V lost 10 bases to trimming and J lost 0 bases; unmatched junction nucleotides: 8.